This T cell receptor (beta chain) was obtained from a study of blood T cell repertoires in COVID-19. Study-level background: The United States, Italy and Spain supplied acute and convalescent COVID-19 samples. T cells, B-cell-depleted T cells, or PBMCs supplied cDNA or gDNA.

This CDR3 is 18 amino acids long. The J segment lost 3 bases and the V segment lost 5 bases, leaving 14 bases of the junction unmatched. Germline V gives CDR1 SGHVS, CDR2 FQNEAQ. Per the original data handling: Amplification from reference gene primers served as the basis for estimated nucleated cell counts. The method was immunoSEQ multiplex PCR; TCRdb's version includes in-frame clones alone and lacks a portion of them. The D gene and trimming were derived from the DNA, and the V and J assignments and clone size from that table. The sample holds around 250,000 clones; about 80% are singletons and the top ten take approximately 1.9%.

The sample consisted of peripheral blood. The clonotype was recovered from a woman over 75 with acute or convalescent COVID-19. This rearrangement joins TRBV7-8 to TRBJ2-4, with 9 bases that match TRBD1. CDR3 amino acids: CASSGGTGSHLVKNIQYF. In nucleotides, the CDR3 is TGTGCCAGCAGCGGGGGGACAGGGTCCCACCTAGTCAAAAACATTCAGTACTTC. The full variable domain, in which reference TRBV7-8 and TRBJ2-4 provide the parts outside the CDR3, is GAGVSQSPRYKVAKRGQDVALRCDPISGHVSLFWYQQALGQGPEFLTYFQNEAQLDKSGLPSDRFFAERPEGSVSTLKIQRTQQEDSAVYLCASSGGTGSHLVKNIQYFGAGTRLSVL.